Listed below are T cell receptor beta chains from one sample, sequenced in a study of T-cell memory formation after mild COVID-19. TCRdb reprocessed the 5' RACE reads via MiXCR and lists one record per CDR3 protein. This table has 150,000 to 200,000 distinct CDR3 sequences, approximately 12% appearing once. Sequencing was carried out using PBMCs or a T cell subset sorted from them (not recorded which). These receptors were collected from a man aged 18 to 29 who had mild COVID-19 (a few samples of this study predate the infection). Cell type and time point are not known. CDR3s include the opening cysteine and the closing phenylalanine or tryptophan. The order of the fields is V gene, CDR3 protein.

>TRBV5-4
CASSLRQGAGNTIYF
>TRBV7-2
CASSFFGEDSGNTIYF
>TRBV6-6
CASTRPGGEQFF
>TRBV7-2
CASSYRRDSSETQYF
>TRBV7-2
CASSFDRGATEAFF
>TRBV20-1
CSARDWREMNTEAFF
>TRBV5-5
CASSLNPIGGTEAFF
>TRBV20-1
CSARDRGGGSGTQYF
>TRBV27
CASSLSLGTEAFF
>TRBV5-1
CASRTSGGFADTQYF
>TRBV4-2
CASSRAAATNEKLFF
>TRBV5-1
CASSLEAGANTGELFF
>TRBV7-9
CASSFGSGGNQETQYF
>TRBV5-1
CASSLGGFAETQYF
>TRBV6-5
CASSPVSPLEAFF
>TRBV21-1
CAAGGQESNQPQHF
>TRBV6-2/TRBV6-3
CASSTGQSTDTQYF
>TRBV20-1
CSASNRRGPDQETQYF
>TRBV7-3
CASSPGGSGGNTGELFF
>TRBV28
CASSLSAHEQYF
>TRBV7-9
CASSLASAPGDEAFF
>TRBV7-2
CASSLDVPGQGNTIYF
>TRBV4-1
CASSQDFGGGTFREQFF
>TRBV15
CATSRVAGGGKNIQYF
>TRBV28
CASSLTGKAFF
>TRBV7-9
CASSYKGNEQFF
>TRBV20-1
CSARGQPDPTLFF
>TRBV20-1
CSPTSPTQETQYF
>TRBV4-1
CASSADGTREKLFF
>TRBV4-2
CASSQDQASGGAGTQYF
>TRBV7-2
CASSSVEGSVDTQYF
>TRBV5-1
CASSLPGKDTQYF
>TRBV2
CASSQDRVSNGYTF
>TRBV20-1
CSARVNTNYGYTF
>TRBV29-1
CSVGDLYGYTF
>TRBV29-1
CSVGQVSRQPQHF
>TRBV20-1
CSARAGVTVAGANVLTF
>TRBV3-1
CASRSRDSSTDTQYF
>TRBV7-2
CASSLQGIGNTGELFF
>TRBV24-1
CATSDRTRGGDTQYF